This record concerns one T cell receptor beta chain sequence. Looked up from germline, CDR1 is MGHDK and CDR2 is SYGVNS. V shed 7 bases and J shed 7 bases, with 14 bases lying between them. This CDR3 has 13 amino acids. Repertoires were generated with immunoSEQ multiplex PCR, while TCRdb's copy carries only in-frame clones and drops some. Counted here are 150,000 to 200,000 clones, around 73% occurring once; the ten biggest clones make up 17%. The data stem from a study of blood T cell repertoires in COVID-19. Study-wide background: From T cells, B-cell-depleted T cells, or PBMCs came the material, which was cDNA or gDNA.

The chain combines TRBV25-1 with TRBJ2-1; D is uncertain. Sequencing was done on a sample of PBMCs or T cells enriched from blood (not recorded which). The sequence derives from a woman aged 45-59 years who had recovered from COVID-19. CDR3 in DNA: TGTGCCAGCACCACTTCCGAGTTTAATGAGCAGTTCTTC. Amino acid sequence: CASTTSEFNEQFF.